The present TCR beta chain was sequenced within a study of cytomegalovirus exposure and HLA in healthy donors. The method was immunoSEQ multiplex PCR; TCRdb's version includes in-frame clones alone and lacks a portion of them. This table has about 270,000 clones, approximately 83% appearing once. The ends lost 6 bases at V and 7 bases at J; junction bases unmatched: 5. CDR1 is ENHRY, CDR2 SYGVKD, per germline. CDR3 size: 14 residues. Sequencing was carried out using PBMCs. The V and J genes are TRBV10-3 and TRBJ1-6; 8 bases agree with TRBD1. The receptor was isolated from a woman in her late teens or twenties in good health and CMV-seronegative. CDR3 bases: TGTGCCATCAGGCAGGGGGCGTTGAATTCACCCCTCCACTTT. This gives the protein CAIRQGALNSPLHF.